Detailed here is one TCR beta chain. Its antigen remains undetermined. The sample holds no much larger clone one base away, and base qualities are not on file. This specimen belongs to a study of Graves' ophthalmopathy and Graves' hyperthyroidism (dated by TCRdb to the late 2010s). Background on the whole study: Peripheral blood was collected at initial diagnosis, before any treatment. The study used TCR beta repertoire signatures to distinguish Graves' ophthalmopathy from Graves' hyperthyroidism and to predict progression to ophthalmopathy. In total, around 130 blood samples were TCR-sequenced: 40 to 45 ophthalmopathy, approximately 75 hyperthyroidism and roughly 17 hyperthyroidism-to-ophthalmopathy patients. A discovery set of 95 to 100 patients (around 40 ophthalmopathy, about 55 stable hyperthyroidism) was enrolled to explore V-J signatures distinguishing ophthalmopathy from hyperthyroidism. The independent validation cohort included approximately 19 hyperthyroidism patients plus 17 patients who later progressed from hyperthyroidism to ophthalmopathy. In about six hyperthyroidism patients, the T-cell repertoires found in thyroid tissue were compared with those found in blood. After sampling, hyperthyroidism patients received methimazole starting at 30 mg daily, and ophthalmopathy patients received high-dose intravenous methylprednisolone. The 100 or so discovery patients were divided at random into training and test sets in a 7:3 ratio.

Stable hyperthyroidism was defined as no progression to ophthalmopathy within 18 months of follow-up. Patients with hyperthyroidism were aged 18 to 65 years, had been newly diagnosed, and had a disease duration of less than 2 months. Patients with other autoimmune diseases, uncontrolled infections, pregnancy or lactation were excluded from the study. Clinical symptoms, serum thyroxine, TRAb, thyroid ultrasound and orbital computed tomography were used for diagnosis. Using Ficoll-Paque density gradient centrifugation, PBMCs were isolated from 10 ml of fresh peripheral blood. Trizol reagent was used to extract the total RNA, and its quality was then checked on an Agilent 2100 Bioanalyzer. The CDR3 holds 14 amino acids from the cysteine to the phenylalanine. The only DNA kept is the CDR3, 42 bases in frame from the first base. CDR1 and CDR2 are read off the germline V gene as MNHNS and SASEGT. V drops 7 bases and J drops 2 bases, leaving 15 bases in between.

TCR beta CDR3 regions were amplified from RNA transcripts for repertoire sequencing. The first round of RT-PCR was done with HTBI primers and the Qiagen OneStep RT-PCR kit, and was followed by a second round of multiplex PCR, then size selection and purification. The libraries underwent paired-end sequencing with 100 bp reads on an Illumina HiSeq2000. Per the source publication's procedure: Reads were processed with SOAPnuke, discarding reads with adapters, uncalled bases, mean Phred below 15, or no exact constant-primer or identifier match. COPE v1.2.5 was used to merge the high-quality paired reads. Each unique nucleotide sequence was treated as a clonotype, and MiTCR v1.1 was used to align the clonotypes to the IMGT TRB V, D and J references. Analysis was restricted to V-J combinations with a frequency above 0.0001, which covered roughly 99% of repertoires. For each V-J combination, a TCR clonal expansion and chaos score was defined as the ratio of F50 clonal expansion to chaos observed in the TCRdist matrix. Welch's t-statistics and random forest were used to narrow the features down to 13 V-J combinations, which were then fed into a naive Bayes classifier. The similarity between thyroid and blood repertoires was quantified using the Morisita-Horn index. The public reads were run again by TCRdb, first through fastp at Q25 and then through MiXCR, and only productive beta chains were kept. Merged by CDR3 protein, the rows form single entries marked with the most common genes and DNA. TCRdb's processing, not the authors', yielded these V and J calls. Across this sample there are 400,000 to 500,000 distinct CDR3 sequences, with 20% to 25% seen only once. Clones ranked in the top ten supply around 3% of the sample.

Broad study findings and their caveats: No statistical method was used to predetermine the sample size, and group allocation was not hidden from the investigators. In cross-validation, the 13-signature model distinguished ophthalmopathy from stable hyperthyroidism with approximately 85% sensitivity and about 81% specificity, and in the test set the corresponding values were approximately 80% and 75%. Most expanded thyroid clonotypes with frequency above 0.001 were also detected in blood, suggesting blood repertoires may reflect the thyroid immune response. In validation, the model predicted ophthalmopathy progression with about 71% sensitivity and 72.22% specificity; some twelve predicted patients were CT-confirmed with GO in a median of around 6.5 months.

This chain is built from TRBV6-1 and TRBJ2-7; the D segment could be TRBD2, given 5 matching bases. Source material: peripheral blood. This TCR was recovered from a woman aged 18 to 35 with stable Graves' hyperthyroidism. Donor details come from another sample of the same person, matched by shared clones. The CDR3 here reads CASNPESGTYEQYF. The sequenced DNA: TGTGCCAGCAACCCTGAGTCGGGGACCTACGAGCAGTACTTC.